In this sample, the clone carrying this T cell receptor beta chain turned up many times. Its antigen is unidentified. CDR3 length: 16 residues. Losses at the gene ends were 1 base for V and 5 bases for J; bases not matched to a gene: 4. Germline V gene data show CDR1 as SGHRS and CDR2 as YFSETQ. This sample is part of a study of HIV-infected patients and healthy controls. Study observations and caveats: A major limitation was that merely sixteen HIV-infected individuals were processed. CMV-associated CDR3s mostly grew nonsignificantly during therapy, while HIV-associated CDR3s declined significantly.

Reverse transcription used around 500 ng RNA and constant-region primers for alpha and beta. Using multiplexing indices, alpha and beta chain libraries were generated apart by chain-specific third strand synthesis. One primer pair amplified all rearrangements per chain; each cDNA got molecular barcodes. A 12-nucleotide barcode per molecule came from two concatenated random hexamers added pre-amplification. Each CDR3 protein is one row after TCRdb ran MiXCR on the 5' RACE reads. The sample yields about 15,000 distinct CDR3 sequences, about 12% seen once. Antiretroviral therapy had run roughly three months, about 14 weeks, before follow-up blood collection. All unsorted peripheral T cells were captured because whole blood was used without fractionation.

The chain couples TRBV5-1 to TRBJ1-6; 9 bases fit TRBD1. The receptor was isolated from an adult with HIV infection. The donor label of this sample is uncertain. The sample here was blood, taken during antiretroviral therapy. The CDR3 loop reads CASSLTGQGNNSPLHF. The CDR3 nucleotides read TGCGCCAGCAGCTTGACCGGACAGGGGAATAATTCACCCCTCCACTTT.